A single sample is the source of the 27 T cell receptor beta chains below, sequenced in a study of CD8 T cells in ankylosing spondylitis. TCRdb re-called the 5' RACE reads with MiXCR, one entry per CDR3 protein. In the table there are about 240,000 distinct CDR3 sequences, about 9.1% of which are singletons. The source material was blood, either unsorted or a sorted T cell fraction (not recorded which). These receptors were obtained from a male donor with ankylosing spondylitis or in good health (not recorded which).

This clonotype was detected ten times or more. The CDR3 DNA is TGTGCCAGCAGTCAGGGACAGGAGAGGAACACTGAAGCTTTCTTT. Its protein product is CASSQGQERNTEAFF. The chain uses TRBV3-1 and TRBJ1-1; 8 bases match TRBD1. The CDR3 runs 15 residues. The germline CDR1 and CDR2 sequences are LGHDT and YNNKEL (reference sequence). J was trimmed by 1 base and V by 6 bases; bases with no gene match: 7.

This clonotype was seen at least ten times. The chain is built from TRBV5-1 and TRBJ2-1, with a weak D call TRBD1 (5 bases). Trimming cost V 0 bases and J 5 bases, with 9 bases left between them. The CDR3 has 14 residues. Looked up from germline, CDR1 is SGHRS and CDR2 is YFSETQ. As DNA, the CDR3 is TGCGCCAGCAGCTTGGGGCCGACAGACAATGAGCAGTTCTTC. Protein: CASSLGPTDNEQFF.

This clonotype was counted at least ten times. The chain combines TRBV11-2 with TRBJ1-5; tentatively, D is TRBD1 (6 bases). CDR3 length: 18 residues. Germline V gene data show CDR1 as SGHAT and CDR2 as FQNNGV. Between the trimmed V and J ends, which lost 6 bases and 0 bases, there was a span of 21 bases. The CDR3 nucleotides read TGTGCCAGCAGTCTAGGGGGGACGGCTTCACATAGCAATCAGCCCCAGCATTTT. This gives the protein CASSLGGTASHSNQPQHF.

The chain uses TRBV5-1 and TRBJ2-1; 7 nucleotides match TRBD2. Germline trimming cut 0 bases from V and 6 bases from J; bases unmatched to any gene: 6. The CDR3 loop spans 15 amino acids. In germline, CDR1 is SGHRS, CDR2 YFSETQ. The CDR3 loop is CASSLGSGLINEQFF. The CDR3 nucleotides read TGCGCCAGCAGCTTGGGTAGCGGGCTTATCAATGAGCAGTTCTTC. The full variable domain, completed using reference TRBV5-1 and TRBJ2-1, is KAGVTQTPRYLIKTRGQQVTLSCSPISGHRSVSWYQQTPGQGLQFLFEYFSETQRNKGNFPGRFSGRQFSNSRSEMNVSTLELGDSALYLCASSLGSGLINEQFFGPGTRLTVL.

This clonotype was observed many times. The rearrangement joins TRBV20-1 to TRBJ2-1; 8 bases are shared with TRBD1. V lost 1 base to trimming and J lost 9 bases; unmatched junction nucleotides: 8. The length of the CDR3 is 14 residues. The germline CDR1 and CDR2 sequences are DFQATT and SNEGSKA (reference sequence). CDR3: CSARGVQGGIEQFF. The CDR3 region has the DNA TGCAGTGCTAGAGGCGTACAGGGGGGTATTGAGCAGTTCTTC.

This clonotype was recorded at least ten times. V gene TRBV20-1 combines with J gene TRBJ2-1; D might be TRBD2 (6 bases). V gave up 0 bases and J gave up 4 bases, with 22 bases separating them. CDR3 length: 18 residues. The germline V gene encodes CDR1 DFQATT and CDR2 SNEGSKA (reference sequence). The CDR3 sequence is CSARDWLARSTQYNEQFF. The CDR3 nucleotides are TGCAGTGCTAGAGATTGGCTAGCGAGATCTACTCAATACAATGAGCAGTTCTTC.

The V gene is TRBV20-1, the J gene TRBJ2-7, with D hard to call. The germline V gene encodes CDR1 DFQATT and CDR2 SNEGSKA (reference sequence). V was cut by 5 bases and J by 4 bases, with 9 bases left in between. The CDR3 runs 11 residues. The CDR3 protein is CSAGPMYEQYF. Written as DNA, the CDR3 is TGCAGTGCTGGTCCTATGTACGAGCAGTACTTC.

In its sample, this clonotype was seen many times. The chain uses TRBV12-5 and TRBJ1-1; D might be TRBD1 (5 bases). The CDR3 loop spans 17 amino acids. Germline V gene sequence: CDR1 LGHNT, CDR2 FRNRAP. Trimming left V 1 base short and J 0 bases short, with 15 bases between. The CDR3 loop reads CASGLAPGPYMNTEAFF. The DNA of the CDR3 is TGTGCTAGTGGTTTGGCGCCGGGACCTTACATGAACACTGAAGCTTTCTTT.

This chain uses TRBV4-1 with TRBJ2-1, with 13 bases fitting TRBD2. The V segment lost 4 bases and the J segment 8 bases; nucleotides outside the gene matches: 14. Germline V CDR1 and CDR2: MGHRA, YSYEKL. The CDR3 runs 18 residues. For the CDR3, the DNA is TGCGCCAGCAGCCGGATCAGAATGGGACTAGCGGGGAGGGATGAGCAGTTCTTC. It codes for CASSRIRMGLAGRDEQFF.

This clonotype was counted at least ten times. The chain carries TRBV7-9 and TRBJ2-1, with D possibly being TRBD2 (7 bases). The V gene's germline CDR1 is SEHNR and CDR2 FQNEAQ (reference sequence). The CDR3 covers 15 residues. V was trimmed by 4 bases and J by 5 bases, leaving 15 bases between them. For the CDR3, the DNA is TGTGCCAGCAGCTCTGGGGGGGGCAGAGACAATGAGCAGTTCTTC. Its protein product is CASSSGGGRDNEQFF.

This clonotype appeared a few times. V usage is TRBV5-1 and J usage is TRBJ2-3, with unresolved D. Per the germline V gene, CDR1 is SGHRS and CDR2 is YFSETQ. The CDR3 length is 13 residues. Trimming left V 5 bases short and J 6 bases short, with 13 bases between. CDR3 protein: CASRASDEDTQYF. The CDR3 DNA follows: TGCGCCAGCAGGGCGTCCGATGAGGATACGCAGTATTTT.

This clonotype showed up many times. The chain has TRBV5-1 and TRBJ1-5, with TRBD1 matching 9 bases. The CDR3 has 16 amino acids. Germline values: CDR1 SGHRS, CDR2 YFSETQ. Trimming took 4 bases from V and 5 from J; bases not matched to a gene: 10. The CDR3 loop reads CASSPGGQGSDQPQHF. The CDR3 DNA reads TGCGCCAGCAGCCCGGGCGGACAGGGGAGCGATCAGCCCCAGCATTTT.

The V and J genes are TRBV6-1 and TRBJ1-5, with D maybe TRBD1 (5 bases). The CDR3 runs to 16 residues. V was shortened by 0 bases and J by 2 bases, with 11 bases between the two germline ends. Germline loops: CDR1 MNHNS, CDR2 SASEGT. CDR3 coding DNA: TGTGCCAGCAGTGAAGCCCCCGGGGCTGGCAATCAGCCCCAGCATTTT. It specifies CASSEAPGAGNQPQHF.

Ten or more counts support this clonotype. The chain joins TRBV5-1 to TRBJ2-1; 7 nucleotides match TRBD1. Trimming at V came to 5 bases and at J to 2 bases, leaving 4 bases not matched to a gene. In germline, CDR1 is SGHRS, CDR2 YFSETQ. The CDR3 loop spans 14 amino acids. Here the CDR3 DNA reads TGCGCCAGCAGTCGAGGGGGCCCCTACAATGAGCAGTTCTTC. Translated: CASSRGGPYNEQFF.

This clonotype was seen only a few times. The chain uses TRBV7-2 and TRBJ2-7, with TRBD1 identical over 10 bases. The trim removed 4 bases at V and 7 bases at J, leaving 10 bases unmatched. The CDR3 is 15 residues long. Germline assignment: CDR1 SGHTA and CDR2 FQGNSA. CDR3 bases: TGTGCCAGCAGCTCCACCGGGACAGGGGTACGGGAGCAGTACTTC. It codes for CASSSTGTGVREQYF.

The sample holds a few counts of this clonotype. The V call is TRBV19, the J call TRBJ2-2; no reliable D call. CDR3 size: 14 residues. Per germline, CDR1 LNHDA and CDR2 SQIVND (reference sequence). With 3 bases removed from V and 6 bases from J, the gap between germline ends came to 11 bases. CDR3 sequence: CASSISSLSGELFF. CDR3 bases: TGTGCCAGTAGTATCTCATCTCTGTCCGGGGAGCTGTTTTTT.

This rearrangement joins TRBV9 to TRBJ1-1, with D maybe TRBD1 (5 bases). Germline-derived CDR1 and CDR2 are SGDLS and YYNGEE. V was trimmed by 0 bases and J by 5 bases, leaving 14 bases between them. The length of the CDR3 is 15 residues. CDR3 DNA sequence: TGTGCCAGCAGCGTAGATTTCATGGGGGATACTGAAGCTTTCTTT. Amino acids: CASSVDFMGDTEAFF. Full variable domain (remainder filled in from reference TRBV9 and TRBJ1-1): DSGVTQTPKHLITATGQRVTLRCSPRSGDLSVYWYQQSLDQGLQFLIQYYNGEERAKGNILERFSAQQFPDLHSELNLSSLELGDSALYFCASSVDFMGDTEAFFGQGTRLTVV.

This clonotype was counted ten times or more. The rearrangement joins TRBV15 to TRBJ2-1; 7 bases align to TRBD2. J gave up 4 bases and V 0 bases, and 9 bases lay outside the gene matches. This CDR3 comprises 17 residues. Germline V gene lookup returns CDR1 LNHNV and CDR2 YYDKDF (reference sequence). CDR3 amino acids: CATSRDGGGGFYNEQFF. The CDR3 DNA sequence: TGTGCCACCAGCAGAGACGGTGGGGGGGGGTTTTACAATGAGCAGTTCTTC.

This clonotype was picked up many times. The chain recombines TRBV6-1 with TRBJ2-1; 7 nucleotides line up with TRBD1. CDR1 and CDR2 (germline): MNHNS, SASEGT. Germline trimming cut 1 base from V and 7 bases from J; bases unmatched to any gene: 1. This CDR3 contains 13 residues. The DNA of the CDR3 is TGTGCCAGCAGTGAAGAGGGGGCAAATGAGCAGTTCTTC. It specifies CASSEEGANEQFF.

In this sample, this clonotype turned up many times. This chain joins TRBV27 and TRBJ1-5; TRBD1 is a possible D gene (5 bases). Germline CDR1 is MNHEY and CDR2 is SMNVEV (reference sequence). This CDR3 spans 13 amino acids. Between the trimmed V and J ends, which lost 2 bases and 4 bases, there was a span of 6 bases. CDR3 DNA: TGTGCCAGCAGTTTAGGGACTAATCAGCCCCAGCATTTT. Its translation is CASSLGTNQPQHF.

Comment on this clonotype: A much larger clone sits a single nucleotide away, making a read error possible. The chain carries TRBV6-2 or TRBV6-3 and TRBJ2-1; D is uncertain. The CDR3 extends over 11 amino acids. V lost 7 bases and J lost 6, with 7 bases in between. Germline lookup yields CDR1 MNHEY and CDR2 SVGEGT. CDR3 in DNA: TGTGCCAGCACAAATGTCAATGAGCAGTTCTTC. Protein: CASTNVNEQFF.

In its sample, this clonotype was seen many times. The CDR3 spells CASSGLSSTDTQYF. CDR3 DNA: TGTGCCAGCAGCGGCCTGAGTAGCACAGATACGCAGTATTTT. V usage is TRBV11-2 and J usage is TRBJ2-3; D is undetermined. The V gene lost 5 bases and the J gene lost 0 bases, with 9 bases spanning the gap. CDR3 length equals 14 residues. Germline CDR1 and CDR2: SGHAT and FQNNGV.

The sample holds many counts of this clonotype. The chain is built from TRBV5-1 and TRBJ2-1; 12 nucleotides match TRBD1. The V segment lost 4 bases and the J segment 6 bases; nucleotides outside the gene matches: 2. The CDR3 contains 14 residues. Germline-derived CDR1 and CDR2 are SGHRS and YFSETQ. CDR3 sequence (DNA): TGCGCCAGCAGCACGGGACAGGGGGCCAATGAGCAGTTCTTC. Translation: CASSTGQGANEQFF.

This clonotype was seen at least ten times. DNA for the CDR3: TGTGCCAGTAGTACCCGGACCGGCGACACTGAAGCTTTCTTT. Protein: CASSTRTGDTEAFF. The chain is built from TRBV19 and TRBJ1-1, with D unclear. The germline gives CDR1 LNHDA, CDR2 SQIVND (reference sequence). V shed 4 bases and J shed 3 bases, with 12 bases lying between them. This CDR3 contains 14 residues. Variable domain in full (rest from reference TRBV19 and TRBJ1-1): DGGITQSPKYLFRKEGQNVTLSCEQNLNHDAMYWYRQDPGQGLRLIYYSQIVNDFQKGDIAEGYSVSREKKESFPLTVTSAQKNPTAFYLCASSTRTGDTEAFFGQGTRLTVV.

This clonotype was recorded many times. V gene TRBV5-1 combines with J gene TRBJ2-1; tentative D call: TRBD2 (5 bases). V was clipped by 0 bases and J by 9 bases, with 13 bases between them. CDR3 size: 14 residues. In germline, CDR1 is SGHRS, CDR2 YFSETQ. The CDR3 loop is CASSLALAVAEQFF. The CDR3 DNA follows: TGCGCCAGCAGCTTGGCTCTAGCAGTCGCTGAGCAGTTCTTC.

This clonotype was detected ten times or more. The chain has TRBV12-3 or TRBV12-4 and TRBJ2-2; 7 bases line up with TRBD2. The CDR3 has 17 amino acids. The V segment lost 4 bases and the J segment 0 bases; nucleotides outside the gene matches: 8. CDR3 nucleotides: TGTGCCAGCAGTTGGGGGGGACGGGCTTCGAACACCGGGGAGCTGTTTTTT. Translating it yields CASSWGGRASNTGELFF.

This clonotype occurred many times. The V gene is TRBV5-5, the J gene TRBJ1-2; D not certain. This CDR3 has 15 residues. V was clipped by 6 bases and J by 2 bases, with 17 bases between them. Per the germline V gene, CDR1 is SGHKS and CDR2 is YYEKEE (reference sequence). The CDR3 bases are TGTGCCAGCACCCTATACCGGCTGGGGAACTATGGCTACACCTTC. Translation: CASTLYRLGNYGYTF.